A single sample is the source of the 23 T cell receptor beta chains below, sequenced in a study of OX40 agonist ivuxolimab in advanced cancers. Produced via immunoSEQ multiplex PCR; TCRdb's table is partial and in-frame only. The sample has about 44,000 clones, around 90% seen once. This sample comprised CD4+ or CD8+ T cells sorted from blood, obtained in a trial of the OX40 agonist ivuxolimab. Receptors originate from an adult with an advanced solid tumor such as melanoma, head and neck, liver or kidney cancer.

The CDR3 DNA reads TGCAGCGCCCGGACAGGGTGGTCCTACGAGCAGTACTTC. It is translated as CSARTGWSYEQYF. This chain connects TRBV29-1 to TRBJ2-7; 8 bases line up with TRBD1. The V gene end was trimmed by 7 bases and the J gene end by 1 base; junction bases not matched to a gene: 6. The CDR3 is 13 amino acids. Germline CDR1 SQVTM, CDR2 ANQGSEA.

The chain joins TRBV7-9 to TRBJ2-3; TRBD2 agrees at 7 bases. This CDR3 contains 17 residues. Germline CDR1 SEHNR, CDR2 FQNEAQ (reference sequence). Trimming removed 5 bases from V and 0 bases from J; junction bases left unmatched: 11. CDR3 loop: CASSPSSGTTSTDTQYF. The CDR3 region has the DNA TGTGCCAGCAGCCCCTCATCCGGGACTACTAGCACAGATACGCAGTATTTT. The whole variable domain, remainder taken from reference TRBV7-9 and TRBJ2-3, is DTGVSQNPRHKITKRGQNVTFRCDPISEHNRLYWYRQTLGQGPEFLTYFQNEAQLEKSRLLSDRFSAERPKGSFSTLEIQRTEQGDSAMYLCASSPSSGTTSTDTQYFGPGTRLTVL.

The chain combines TRBV28 with TRBJ2-7, with D perhaps matching TRBD1 (5 bases). From germline, CDR1 is MDHEN and CDR2 SYDVKM. The CDR3 contains 15 residues. The germline V and J ends were trimmed by 1 base and 1 base, with 11 bases remaining between them. The CDR3 DNA reads TGTGCCAGCAGTTTATTGCAGGGTAGGTCCTACGAGCAGTACTTC. Translation: CASSLLQGRSYEQYF.

This chain links TRBV6-5 with TRBJ1-6; tentatively, D is TRBD1 (5 bases). This CDR3 has 15 residues. Trimming removed 2 bases from V and 7 bases from J, with 12 bases in between. Germline V gene sequence: CDR1 MNHEY, CDR2 SVGAGI. CDR3 region: CASSYGGGNNSPLHF. The CDR3 coding sequence is TGTGCCAGCAGTTACGGGGGAGGGAACAATTCACCCCTCCACTTT.

The J gene is TRBJ1-1, the V gene TRBV9, with a tentative D call TRBD1 (5 bases). The CDR3 loop spans 14 amino acids. V lost 4 bases, J lost 4 bases, and 14 bases lay in between. CDR1 is SGDLS and CDR2 is YYNGEE in the germline V gene. The chain's CDR3 is CASSPRRAGTEAFF. CDR3 DNA: TGTGCCAGCAGCCCCCGCAGGGCAGGCACTGAAGCTTTCTTT.

This clone was observed a single time. The chain is built from TRBV14 and TRBJ2-7, with a tentative D call TRBD2 (5 bases). CDR3 length equals 16 residues. Germline CDR1 reads SGHDN; CDR2 reads FVKESK. With 0 bases removed from V and 1 base from J, the gap between germline ends came to 13 bases. The CDR3 protein is CASSQDLLGLSYEQYF. CDR3 in DNA: TGTGCCAGCAGCCAAGATCTGCTCGGACTTTCCTACGAGCAGTACTTC.

The genes are TRBV6-1 and TRBJ2-7; a weak D match, TRBD2 (5 bases). V was trimmed by 8 bases and J by 6 bases, leaving 14 bases between them. Germline assignment: CDR1 MNHNS and CDR2 SASEGT. The CDR3 has 12 amino acids. CDR3 sequence: CASDDGGGEQYF. CDR3 nucleotides: TGTGCCAGCGACGATGGTGGAGGCGAGCAGTACTTC.

The chain links TRBV11-2 to TRBJ1-4, with D possibly matching TRBD1 (6 bases). This CDR3 has 14 residues. The V gene lost 1 base and the J gene lost 7 bases, with 10 bases spanning the gap. Germline V CDR1 and CDR2: SGHAT, FQNNGV. CDR3 coding DNA: TGTGCCAGCAGCTTAGCGGGGGGCGGTGAAAAACTGTTTTTT. The encoded protein is CASSLAGGGEKLFF.

This clone appeared a few times. The chain carries TRBV27 and TRBJ2-5; TRBD2 agrees at 8 bases. Germline CDR1 and CDR2: MNHEY and SMNVEV (reference sequence). V trimming: 5 bases; J trimming: 7 bases; junction bases outside the gene matches: 9. The CDR3 has 14 amino acids. In DNA, the CDR3 is TGTGCCAGCAGTACCGCCCTCGGGAGGGGGACCCAGTACTTC. Amino acid sequence: CASSTALGRGTQYF.

J is TRBJ2-2 and V is TRBV27; 8 bases are shared with TRBD2. J gave up 5 bases and V 3 bases, and 8 bases lay outside the gene matches. The germline V gene encodes CDR1 MNHEY and CDR2 SMNVEV (reference sequence). The CDR3 has 16 amino acids. The DNA of the CDR3 is TGTGCCAGCAGTTTGAAGGGACTAGGGCATACCGGGGAGCTGTTTTTT. Translated: CASSLKGLGHTGELFF.

The chain carries TRBV6-5 and TRBJ2-1, with D perhaps TRBD1 (5 bases). Germline loops: CDR1 MNHEY, CDR2 SVGAGI. The germline V and J ends were trimmed by 5 bases and 12 bases, with 17 bases remaining between them. The CDR3 covers 13 residues. The CDR3 loop is CASSLGPQVLQFF. DNA of the CDR3: TGTGCCAGCAGTCTAGGACCACAGGTTTTGCAGTTCTTC.

The chain has TRBV6-4 and TRBJ2-7; D is undetermined. The CDR3 spans 13 residues. With 11 bases removed from V and 4 bases from J, the gap between germline ends came to 18 bases. Germline V gene lookup returns CDR1 MRHNA and CDR2 SNTAGT. The chain's CDR3 is CAALERSNYEQYV. DNA for the CDR3: TGTGCCGCCCTGGAGCGATCAAATTACGAGCAGTACGTC.

The rearrangement joins TRBV7-6 to TRBJ2-7, with a possible D match to TRBD1 (6 bases). This CDR3 region has 14 residues. The V end was cut by 1 base, the J end by 2 bases, with 9 bases between. Germline lookup yields CDR1 SGHVS and CDR2 FNYEAQ. The CDR3 DNA is TGTGCCAGCAGCTTAGAGGCAGGGGCCTACGAGCAGTACGTC. Translated, it gives CASSLEAGAYEQYV.

CDR3 residues: CASSRMPTGDTEAFF. The CDR3 coding sequence is TGTGCCAGCAGCCGTATGCCGACAGGAGACACTGAAGCTTTCTTT. The chain combines TRBV5-4 with TRBJ1-1; tentative D call: TRBD1 (6 bases). The CDR3 contains 15 residues. Trimming took off 4 bases at V and 3 bases at J, with 16 bases between the two ends. Germline-derived CDR1 and CDR2 are SGHNT and YYREEE (reference sequence).

V usage is TRBV7-9 and J usage is TRBJ2-3; a possible D gene is TRBD1 (6 bases). The CDR3 loop spans 19 amino acids. Germline V CDR1 and CDR2: SEHNR, FQNEAQ (reference sequence). V lost 6 bases and J 4 bases, leaving 29 bases between the germline ends. The CDR3 region has the DNA TGTGCCAGCAGTCTCAAAGGAGCAGGGGAGCCCGGCACGGCAGATACGCAGTATTTT. As protein: CASSLKGAGEPGTADTQYF.

The gene calls are TRBV28 and TRBJ1-4, with D unclear. V gave up 2 bases and J gave up 5 bases, with 9 bases separating them. CDR3 length: 14 residues. Germline loops: CDR1 MDHEN, CDR2 SYDVKM. In DNA form, the CDR3 reads TGTGCCAGCAGTTTAAAACAGTCGAATGAAAAACTGTTTTTT. This sequence encodes CASSLKQSNEKLFF.

The genes are TRBV28 and TRBJ1-3, with a weak D call TRBD1 (5 bases). Looked up from germline, CDR1 is MDHEN and CDR2 is SYDVKM. This CDR3 comprises 12 residues. The CDR3 loop is CAAGSSGNTIYF. CDR3 coding DNA: TGTGCTGCAGGGAGCTCTGGAAACACCATATATTTT.

The CDR3 bases are TGTGCCAGCAGCTTAGGAGGCAGTAATCCGACTAACTATGGCTACACCTTC. This codes for CASSLGGSNPTNYGYTF. This chain joins TRBV7-8 and TRBJ1-2; D remains unclear. Trimming shortened V by 1 base and J by 0 bases, and 15 bases separated the two germline ends. The length of the CDR3 is 17 residues. Germline V gene lookup returns CDR1 SGHVS and CDR2 FQNEAQ.

This rearrangement joins TRBV6-7 to TRBJ1-4; tentatively, D is TRBD1 (6 bases). Being an ORF, TRBV6-7 has a function that is uncertain. The germline V and J ends were trimmed by 7 bases and 8 bases, with 17 bases remaining between them. This CDR3 is built from 14 residues. CDR3 nucleotides: TGTGCCAGCATCTGGTTAACAGGGCAAGAAAAACTGTTTTTT. Protein: CASIWLTGQEKLFF.

The genes are TRBV30 and TRBJ2-7; D is undetermined. CDR1 and CDR2 from the germline V gene are GTSNPN and SVGIG (reference sequence). Trimming left V 7 bases short and J 0 bases short, with 7 bases between. This CDR3 spans 11 amino acids. The CDR3 bases are TGTGCCTCCACTCACTCCTACGAGCAGTACTTC. This gives the protein CASTHSYEQYF.

The V call is TRBV7-2, the J call TRBJ2-3, with no clear D. The CDR3 loop spans 14 amino acids. Looked up from germline, CDR1 is SGHTA and CDR2 is FQGNSA. Trimming cost V 0 bases and J 4 bases, with 8 bases left between them. The CDR3 region is CASSLARRSDTQYF. As DNA, the CDR3 is TGTGCCAGCAGCTTAGCGCGACGATCAGATACGCAGTATTTT.

As concerns this clone: This sample also contains other DNA sequences that code for the same CDR3. The V call is TRBV27, the J call TRBJ2-3, with D possibly being TRBD2 (6 bases). CDR3 size: 18 residues. Trimming pared 0 bases from V and 0 bases from J, leaving 16 bases between. Germline CDR1 and CDR2: MNHEY and SMNVEV (reference sequence). For the CDR3, the DNA is TGTGCCAGCAGTTTATCTCAGTGGGCGGGGATTAGCACAGATACGCAGTATTTT. The encoded protein is CASSLSQWAGISTDTQYF.

The genes are TRBV9 and TRBJ2-2, with D tentatively TRBD2 (5 bases). The CDR3 has 17 amino acids. Germline V gene data show CDR1 as SGDLS and CDR2 as YYNGEE. V lost 0 bases and J 0 bases, leaving 12 bases between the germline ends. CDR3 nucleotide sequence: TGTGCCAGCAGCGTAGCTAGGACTGCATCGAACACCGGGGAGCTGTTTTTT. Translating gives CASSVARTASNTGELFF.